Listed here are 28 T cell receptor beta chains from one sample, sequenced in a study of T cell responses to AZD1222 COVID-19 vaccine. The table came from immunoSEQ multiplex PCR; TCRdb's copy has only in-frame clones and leaves some out. The sample has about 170,000 clones, around 88% seen once; the top ten hold 0.85% to 1.2%. Material: peripheral blood, obtained 28 days after the second AZD1222 dose. These receptors all come from an adult who received the AZD1222 COVID-19 vaccine.

This chain connects TRBV5-4 to TRBJ1-2, with D tentatively TRBD1 (6 bases). In germline, CDR1 is SGHNT, CDR2 YYREEE (reference sequence). CDR3 length: 13 residues. V lost 0 bases and J lost 5, with 8 bases in between. CDR3 bases: TGTGCCAGCAGCTTGGTAGGGGGTTATGGCTACACCTTC. It yields the protein CASSLVGGYGYTF.

The V gene is TRBV14, the J gene TRBJ2-7; D uncertain. V was clipped by 4 bases and J by 6 bases, with 16 bases between them. The CDR3 length is 14 residues. Germline CDR1 SGHDN, CDR2 FVKESK. DNA of the CDR3: TGTGCCAGCAGCCCCCCCGGCCGCTTTTTCGAGCAGTACTTC. It yields the protein CASSPPGRFFEQYF.

The chain is built from TRBV5-4 and TRBJ2-1, with D perhaps matching TRBD1 or TRBD2 (5 bases each). Trimming took 9 bases from V and 5 from J, leaving 15 bases between them. The CDR3 is made up of 13 amino acids. CDR1 is SGHNT, CDR2 YYREEE, per germline (reference sequence). The CDR3 here is CATGTGLDNEQFF. The CDR3 DNA is TGTGCCACCGGGACGGGCCTCGACAATGAGCAGTTCTTC. The full variable domain, in which reference TRBV5-4 and TRBJ2-1 provide the parts outside the CDR3, is ETGVTQSPTHLIKTRGQQVTLRCSSQSGHNTVSWYQQALGQGPQFIFQYYREEENGRGNFPPRFSGLQFPNYSSELNVNALELDDSALYLCATGTGLDNEQFFGPGTRLTVL.

This rearrangement joins TRBV6-1 to TRBJ2-2; 8 bases map to TRBD1. Germline CDR1 and CDR2: MNHNS and SASEGT. V trimming: 3 bases; J trimming: 4 bases; junction bases outside the gene matches: 4. The CDR3 is 15 amino acids. This CDR3 reads CASSDRGPGTGELFF. As DNA, the CDR3 is TGTGCCAGCAGTGACAGGGGGCCGGGCACCGGGGAGCTGTTTTTT.

Written as DNA, the CDR3 is TGTGCCACGCGAGAGTCTGGACTAGCGGGTTTAGATACGCAGTATTTT. Amino acid sequence: CATRESGLAGLDTQYF. This chain uses TRBV19 with TRBJ2-3, with 11 nucleotides matching TRBD2. The CDR3 spans 16 residues. CDR1 is LNHDA and CDR2 is SQIVND in the germline V gene (reference sequence). J lost 5 bases, V lost 10 bases, and 14 bases had no gene match. Full variable domain (rest looked up from reference TRBV19 and TRBJ2-3): DGGITQSPKYLFRKEGQNVTLSCEQNLNHDAMYWYRQDPGQGLRLIYYSQIVNDFQKGDIAEGYSVSREKKESFPLTVTSAQKNPTAFYLCATRESGLAGLDTQYFGPGTRLTVL.

This chain links TRBV4-3 with TRBJ1-5, with no clear D. The CDR3 has 16 amino acids. Germline CDR1 and CDR2: LGHNA and YSLEER. V lost 4 bases and J 0 bases, leaving 13 bases between the germline ends. CDR3 amino acids: CASSPRYLDSNQPQHF. Written as DNA, the CDR3 is TGCGCCAGCAGCCCCCGCTACCTCGATAGCAATCAGCCCCAGCATTTT.

V is TRBV5-1 and J is TRBJ2-3, with D possibly TRBD2 on 5 matching bases. The V end was cut by 4 bases, the J end by 0 bases, with 9 bases between. CDR3 length: 14 residues. Germline V lookup: CDR1 SGHRS, CDR2 YFSETQ. The CDR3 loop is CASSAWESTDTQYF. The CDR3 DNA is TGCGCCAGCAGCGCCTGGGAGAGCACAGATACGCAGTATTTT.

The rearrangement joins TRBV6-1 to TRBJ1-1, with TRBD1 identical over 7 bases. CDR1 and CDR2 (germline): MNHNS, SASEGT. The trim removed 2 bases at V and 1 base at J, leaving 4 bases unmatched. There are 15 residues in the CDR3. For the CDR3, the DNA is TGTGCCAGCAGTGAAAGACAGGGAAGGAACACTGAAGCTTTCTTT. Amino acids: CASSERQGRNTEAFF.

The chain uses TRBV5-1 and TRBJ1-3; D ambiguous. CDR3 length: 15 amino acids. Germline assignment: CDR1 SGHRS and CDR2 YFSETQ. Trimming cost V 0 bases and J 0 bases, with 7 bases left between them. The CDR3 sequence is CASSLDRSSGNTIYF. In DNA, the CDR3 is TGCGCCAGCAGCTTGGACCGGTCCTCTGGAAACACCATATATTTT. The full variable domain, in which reference TRBV5-1 and TRBJ1-3 provide the parts outside the CDR3, is KAGVTQTPRYLIKTRGQQVTLSCSPISGHRSVSWYQQTPGQGLQFLFEYFSETQRNKGNFPGRFSGRQFSNSRSEMNVSTLELGDSALYLCASSLDRSSGNTIYFGEGSWLTVV.

The rearrangement uses TRBV2 and TRBJ1-2; 9 bases agree with TRBD1. Germline loops: CDR1 SNHLY, CDR2 FYNNEI. The CDR3 extends over 13 amino acids. J lost 3 bases, V lost 6 bases, and 2 bases had no gene match. In DNA, the CDR3 is TGTGCCAGCAGCCGGACAGGGGACTATGGCTACACCTTC. Translated, it gives CASSRTGDYGYTF.

This clone has a single count. The V call is TRBV5-1, the J call TRBJ1-3; D uncertain. This CDR3 is built from 13 residues. The V end was cut by 4 bases, the J end by 4 bases, with 9 bases between. Germline V gene sequence: CDR1 SGHRS, CDR2 YFSETQ. This CDR3 reads CASSKEMGNTIYF. CDR3 sequence (DNA): TGCGCCAGCAGCAAGGAGATGGGAAACACCATATATTTT.

V gene TRBV2 combines with J gene TRBJ1-5; 7 positions match TRBD1. Per the germline V gene, CDR1 is SNHLY and CDR2 is FYNNEI. CDR3 length: 14 residues. The V and J ends lost 6 bases and 4 bases, in that order; junction bases with no gene match: 6. CDR3 DNA sequence: TGTGCCAGCAGGGGGACAGAACCAAATCAGCCCCAGCATTTT. This gives the protein CASRGTEPNQPQHF.

The rearrangement uses TRBV11-3 and TRBJ2-5; 8 positions agree with TRBD2. The CDR3 spans 14 residues. Germline V gene lookup returns CDR1 SGHNT and CDR2 YENEEA. Trimming took 3 bases from V and 1 from J; bases not matched to a gene: 1. The CDR3 region is CASSFGGVQETQYF. DNA of the CDR3: TGTGCCAGCAGCTTCGGGGGGGTCCAAGAGACCCAGTACTTC.

CDR3 DNA: TGTGCCAGCATGCGGGTCCTCTACGAGCAGTACTTC. Translating gives CASMRVLYEQYF. V gene TRBV2 combines with J gene TRBJ2-7; the D gene is possibly TRBD2 (5 bases). V dropped 7 bases and J dropped 3 bases, with 10 bases sitting between them. The CDR3 runs 12 residues. The germline gives CDR1 SNHLY, CDR2 FYNNEI.

J is TRBJ1-2 and V is TRBV5-1, with D tentatively TRBD1 (5 bases). The germline gives CDR1 SGHRS, CDR2 YFSETQ. The CDR3 is 15 residues long. V lost 0 bases and J lost 2, with 11 bases in between. As DNA, the CDR3 is TGCGCCAGCAGCTTGGCGCCACAGGCGAACTATGGCTACACCTTC. Amino acids: CASSLAPQANYGYTF.

The V and J genes are TRBV7-2 and TRBJ2-7; tentative D call: TRBD1 (6 bases). Germline assignment: CDR1 SGHTA and CDR2 FQGNSA. Trimming cost V 3 bases and J 2 bases, with 8 bases left between them. CDR3 length: 13 residues. Here the CDR3 reads CASSFDRPYEQYF. DNA of the CDR3: TGTGCCAGCAGCTTCGACAGGCCCTACGAGCAGTACTTC.

This chain links TRBV15 with TRBJ1-2; D remains ambiguous. The CDR3 totals 12 residues. Germline CDR1 and CDR2: LNHNV and YYDKDF (reference sequence). With 3 bases removed from V and 4 bases from J, the gap between germline ends came to 6 bases. The CDR3, as DNA: TGTGCCACCAGCAGGGACCTCTATGGCTACACCTTC. It codes for CATSRDLYGYTF. Full variable domain (remainder filled in from reference TRBV15 and TRBJ1-2): DAMVIQNPRYQVTQFGKPVTLSCSQTLNHNVMYWYQQKSSQAPKLLFHYYDKDFNNEADTPDNFQSRRPNTSFCFLDIRSPGLGDTAMYLCATSRDLYGYTFGSGTRLTVV.

The count of this clone is one. This chain uses TRBV7-8 with TRBJ1-2, with D tentatively TRBD1 (6 bases). Germline V CDR1 and CDR2: SGHVS, FQNEAQ. The V end lost 6 bases, the J end lost 1 base, and 18 bases lay between the germline ends. This CDR3 region has 16 residues. The CDR3 nucleotides are TGTGCCAGCAGTCTGGGGGCGGGGGGCGATAACTATGGCTACACCTTC. Protein product: CASSLGAGGDNYGYTF.

In this sample, this clone turned up once. This chain connects TRBV2 to TRBJ2-1; D remains ambiguous. Per germline, CDR1 SNHLY and CDR2 FYNNEI. The V gene lost 0 bases and the J gene lost 15 bases, with 18 bases spanning the gap. The CDR3 runs 14 residues. The DNA of the CDR3 is TGTGCCAGCAGTGAAGCCTATATAACCCGGATTCCGTTCTTC. Protein product: CASSEAYITRIPFF.

J is TRBJ1-1 and V is TRBV11-3, with D hard to call. This CDR3 has 15 residues. The ends were cut back, 5 bases at V and 1 base at J, with 14 bases in the middle. CDR1 is SGHNT, CDR2 YENEEA, per germline. Written as DNA, the CDR3 is TGTGCCAGCAGCCCACGAGGCACTTCGAACACTGAAGCTTTCTTT. This translates into CASSPRGTSNTEAFF.

The chain uses TRBV2 and TRBJ1-2; TRBD1 aligns across 8 bases. Germline V gene sequence: CDR1 SNHLY, CDR2 FYNNEI. Trimming at V came to 6 bases and at J to 8 bases, leaving 11 bases not matched to a gene. This CDR3 has 14 residues. The CDR3 coding sequence is TGTGCCAGCAGAGTTACAGGGGGAAAGGGAGGCTACACCTTC. It translates to CASRVTGGKGGYTF.

The chain carries TRBV9 and TRBJ2-5; no clear D gene. In germline, CDR1 is SGDLS, CDR2 YYNGEE. The CDR3 spans 15 residues. V lost 1 base to trimming and J lost 1 base, with 11 bases between them. CDR3 loop: CASSVTVGSQETQYF. CDR3 in DNA: TGTGCCAGCAGCGTAACGGTCGGGTCCCAAGAGACCCAGTACTTC. Variable domain in full (rest from reference TRBV9 and TRBJ2-5): DSGVTQTPKHLITATGQRVTLRCSPRSGDLSVYWYQQSLDQGLQFLIQYYNGEERAKGNILERFSAQQFPDLHSELNLSSLELGDSALYFCASSVTVGSQETQYFGPGTRLLVL.

The DNA of the CDR3 is TGCGCCAGCAGCTTGGGACAGCGGATCTCTGGCTACACCTTC. Residues: CASSLGQRISGYTF. The chain carries TRBV5-1 and TRBJ1-2, with a possible D match to TRBD1 (5 bases). In germline, CDR1 is SGHRS, CDR2 YFSETQ. V was cut by 0 bases and J by 7 bases, with 13 bases left in between. The CDR3 is 14 residues long. The full variable domain, completed using reference TRBV5-1 and TRBJ1-2, is KAGVTQTPRYLIKTRGQQVTLSCSPISGHRSVSWYQQTPGQGLQFLFEYFSETQRNKGNFPGRFSGRQFSNSRSEMNVSTLELGDSALYLCASSLGQRISGYTFGSGTRLTVV.

The chain is built from TRBV6-6 and TRBJ2-3, with 14 bases lining up with TRBD2. This CDR3 spans 16 amino acids. Germline CDR1 is MNHNY and CDR2 is SVGAGI (reference sequence). The V and J ends lost 5 bases and 3 bases, in that order; junction bases with no gene match: 4. The CDR3 sequence: CASSRTSGGSTDTQYF. In DNA form, the CDR3 reads TGTGCCAGCAGTCGGACTAGCGGGGGGTCGACAGATACGCAGTATTTT.

V usage is TRBV18 and J usage is TRBJ1-2, with 9 bases aligning to TRBD1. Per the germline V gene, CDR1 is KGHSH and CDR2 is LQKENI. Trimming at V came to 3 bases and at J to 3 bases, leaving 2 bases not matched to a gene. This CDR3 has 14 amino acids. For the CDR3, the DNA is TGTGCCAGCTCACCCGGGACAGGGCACTATGGCTACACCTTC. Translation: CASSPGTGHYGYTF.

This clone was observed once. The gene calls are TRBV4-1 and TRBJ2-2, with 7 bases identical to TRBD1. Germline loops: CDR1 MGHRA, CDR2 YSYEKL. This CDR3 spans 14 amino acids. The trim removed 4 bases at V and 8 bases at J, leaving 7 bases unmatched. The CDR3 nucleotides read TGCGCCAGCAGCCGAGGGACAGCCCCTGGGGAGCTGTTTTTT. This sequence encodes CASSRGTAPGELFF.

J is TRBJ2-7 and V is TRBV27; tentatively, D is TRBD1 (6 bases). V lost 5 bases to trimming and J lost 5 bases, with 16 bases between them. Germline CDR1 is MNHEY and CDR2 is SMNVEV (reference sequence). The CDR3 contains 14 residues. The CDR3 region has the DNA TGTGCCAGCAGTCCCGATTTGGGGGCTGACGAGCAGTACTTC. Protein: CASSPDLGADEQYF.

The chain links TRBV30 to TRBJ2-3; D not certain. Trimming removed 2 bases at V and 0 bases at J, with 3 bases between. Germline V gene lookup returns CDR1 GTSNPN and CDR2 SVGIG (reference sequence). This CDR3 spans 12 amino acids. CDR3 in amino acids: CAWSYSTDTQYF. CDR3 coding DNA: TGTGCCTGGAGTTACAGCACAGATACGCAGTATTTT.